Listed below are T cell receptor beta chains from one sample, sequenced in a study of OX40 agonist ivuxolimab in advanced cancers. TCRdb keeps only in-frame clones here, not all; method: immunoSEQ multiplex PCR. The table lists some 43,000 clones, around nine tenths of them singletons. The sample consisted of CD4+ or CD8+ T cells sorted from blood, taken in a trial of the OX40 agonist ivuxolimab. These receptor sequences come from an adult with an advanced solid tumor such as melanoma, head and neck, liver or kidney cancer. Both conserved end residues are part of each CDR3. Each record gives: V gene, D gene, clone size, J gene, CDR3 DNA, CDR3 protein. A D gene is named only where the DNA matches it firmly. Size values are once, few and many counts, or a class for expanded clones, and some rows have none.

>TRBV6-5|.|.|TRBJ2-7
TGTGCCAGCAGTTACTCAGGCGGGTCCTACGAGCAGTACTTC
CASSYSGGSYEQYF
>TRBV9|.|.|TRBJ1-5
TGTGCCAGCAGCGTAGATGGACATCCGAGACAGCCCCAGCATTTT
CASSVDGHPRQPQHF
>TRBV29-1|TRBD1|.|TRBJ1-1
TGCAGCGTTGGACAGGGTAGGGCCACTGAAGCTTTCTTT
CSVGQGRATEAFF
>TRBV6-5|.|.|TRBJ2-1
TGTGCCAGCAGTTACCACCCCTACAATGAGCAGTTCTTC
CASSYHPYNEQFF
>TRBV19|TRBD2|.|TRBJ2-1
TGTGCCAGTAGCCAGACTAGCGGGGACTACAATGAGCAGTTCTTC
CASSQTSGDYNEQFF
>TRBV6-4|TRBD2|.|TRBJ2-1
TGTGCCAGCAGTGACAGGACTAGCGGGAGGGGCAATGAGCAGTTCTTC
CASSDRTSGRGNEQFF
>TRBV9|TRBD2|.|TRBJ2-2
TGTGCCAGCAGCCCCCGGAATAGCGGGATATTCGGGGAGCTGTTTTTT
CASSPRNSGIFGELFF
>TRBV7-9|.|.|TRBJ2-7
TGTGCCAGCAGCTTATACAGGGAGTTCACCCCTTCCGAGCAGTACTTC
CASSLYREFTPSEQYF
>TRBV12-5|.|.|TRBJ1-1
TGTGCTAGTGGCTTCGGCTTCATAAAAGGGGCGTACACTGAAGCTTTCTTT
CASGFGFIKGAYTEAFF
>TRBV27|TRBD1|.|TRBJ1-1
TGTGCCAGCACTCCGGGACAGTGGAACACTGAAGCTTTCTTT
CASTPGQWNTEAFF
>TRBV6-1|.|once|TRBJ1-4
TGTGCCAGCAGTGAAAAAACAGACTTTAATGAAAAACTGTTTTTT
CASSEKTDFNEKLFF
>TRBV7-9|TRBD1|.|TRBJ2-2
TGTGCCAGCAGCTGGGCCGGGACAGGGGAGTACACCGGGGAGCTGTTTTTT
CASSWAGTGEYTGELFF
>TRBV7-6|TRBD2|.|TRBJ2-3
TGTGCCAGCAGCTTAACTAGCGGGGGGCGCACAGATACGCAGTATTTT
CASSLTSGGRTDTQYF
>TRBV27|TRBD1|.|TRBJ1-5
TGTGCCAGCAGTTCCGACAGGGGGGACGGCCAGCCCCAGCATTTT
CASSSDRGDGQPQHF
>TRBV5-6|.|.|TRBJ1-1
TGTGCCAGCAGCTTGTTGGGGACTGAAGCTTTCTTT
CASSLLGTEAFF
>TRBV29-1|.|.|TRBJ2-7
TGCAGCGTTGAAGGCGGGGGCAACTCCTACGAGCAGTACTTC
CSVEGGGNSYEQYF
>TRBV5-4|.|.|TRBJ2-6
TGTGCCAGCAGCTTGGCGGGGGCGGGCGGGGCCAACGTCCTGACTTTC
CASSLAGAGGANVLTF
>TRBV5-4|TRBD1|.|TRBJ1-1
TGTGCCAGCAGTCTCCCAGGGGGGCTGGGAGCTGAAGCTTTCTTT
CASSLPGGLGAEAFF
>TRBV4-3|.|.|TRBJ2-7
TGCGCCAGCAGCCAAGATCCGGGGGTGAAGGGCGAGCAGTACTTC
CASSQDPGVKGEQYF
>TRBV7-9|.|once|TRBJ1-1
TGTGCCAGCAGCATATCAAATATCGGGACTCCTGAAGCTTTCTTT
CASSISNIGTPEAFF
>TRBV30|TRBD1|once|TRBJ1-1
TGTGCCTGGAGCGATTCCGGGACAGGGGTAGTCGGCACTGAAGCTTTCTTT
CAWSDSGTGVVGTEAFF
>TRBV5-6|.|.|TRBJ1-5
TGTGCCAGCAGCTGGCAGGGCAAACAGCCCCAGCATTTT
CASSWQGKQPQHF
>TRBV7-8|.|.|TRBJ2-3
TGTGCCAGCAGCTTAGGGGGACCAACCAATACGCAGTATTTT
CASSLGGPTNTQYF
>TRBV2|TRBD2|.|TRBJ2-3
TGTGCCAGCAGAGCCACTAGCGGGAGGCCAGATACGCAGTATTTT
CASRATSGRPDTQYF
>TRBV4-3|.|.|TRBJ2-1
TGCGCCAGCAGCCCCGACAAGGGGAGTTACAATGAGCAGTTCTTC
CASSPDKGSYNEQFF
>TRBV9|.|.|TRBJ1-2
TGTGCCAGCAGCGTAGGACCCACAACGGGGCGCGGCTACACCTTC
CASSVGPTTGRGYTF
>TRBV7-9|TRBD2|.|TRBJ2-7
TGTGCCAGCAGTATAAAAGTCCTAGCGGAAACCTACGAGCAGTACTTC
CASSIKVLAETYEQYF
>TRBV9|TRBD2|.|TRBJ2-1
TGTGCCAGCAGCCATACTACCGGGACTAGCGGGGGGGCAAACAATGAGCAGTTCTTC
CASSHTTGTSGGANNEQFF
>TRBV19|TRBD1|.|TRBJ2-7
TGTGCCAGTAGTCCTTGGACAGGGGGTTCGGAGCAGTACTTC
CASSPWTGGSEQYF
>TRBV9|.|.|TRBJ1-5
TGTGCCAGCAGCCTAACAGGTAACAGCAATCAGCCCCAGCATTTT
CASSLTGNSNQPQHF
>TRBV6-5|TRBD1|few|TRBJ1-1
TGTGCCAGCAGTGAAGGGACAGTCAACACTGAAGCTTTCTTT
CASSEGTVNTEAFF
>TRBV19|TRBD2|.|TRBJ2-1
TGTGCCAGTAGTATGACTAGCGGAGCCTACAATGAGCAGTTCTTC
CASSMTSGAYNEQFF
>TRBV6-4|.|medium-sized|TRBJ2-3
TGTGCCAGCAGCATCCAACAGGGTTCTAGCACAGATACGCAGTATTTT
CASSIQQGSSTDTQYF
>TRBV4-3|.|.|TRBJ2-2
TGCGCCAGCAGCCAAGATCGGAACGGGAGAGGAGCCGGGGAGCTGTTTTTT
CASSQDRNGRGAGELFF
>TRBV19|.|once|TRBJ1-1
TGTGCCAGTAGTGCGGGGCACAGTGAAGCTTTCTTT
CASSAGHSEAFF
>TRBV2|.|.|TRBJ1-6
TGTGCCCGCTCCGGAACGGATTCTTACCCCGATCTCTATAATTCACCCCTCCACTTT
CARSGTDSYPDLYNSPLHF
>TRBV9|.|.|TRBJ1-5
TGTGCCAGCAGCGTAGAAGGAAGCAATCAGCCCCAGCATTTT
CASSVEGSNQPQHF
>TRBV6-5|.|.|TRBJ1-2
TGTGCCACCAGGTGGGGTCTTGGCTACACCTTC
CATRWGLGYTF
>TRBV5-4|.|.|TRBJ2-2
TGTGCCAGCAGCTTGCCAATAGAGAACACCGGGGAGCTGTTTTTT
CASSLPIENTGELFF
>TRBV4-3|.|.|TRBJ2-2
TGCGCCAGCAGCCAAGCGGTTACGAACACCGGGGAGCTGTTTTTT
CASSQAVTNTGELFF
>TRBV5-4|.|.|TRBJ2-2
TGTGCCAGCAGCTTGGGGACGGGGCTCACCGGGGAGCTGTTTTTT
CASSLGTGLTGELFF
>TRBV19|.|.|TRBJ2-2
TGTGCCAGTGGCCGGAGAGGGAACACCGGGGAGCTGTTTTTT
CASGRRGNTGELFF
>TRBV11-2|TRBD2|.|TRBJ2-1
TGTGCCAGCAGCTCGCTCCCGGGCGCTAGCGGGTCTAATGAGCAGTTCTTC
CASSSLPGASGSNEQFF
>TRBV15|.|.|TRBJ1-5
TGTGCCACCAGCTCCCTGGGGGGGAATCAGCCCCAGCATTTT
CATSSLGGNQPQHF
>TRBV7-2|.|.|TRBJ2-1
TGTGCCAGCAGCTGGTGGCGGGGCTTCTCCTACAGTGAGCAGTTCTTC
CASSWWRGFSYSEQFF
>TRBV7-6|.|.|TRBJ2-5
TGTGCCAGCAGCTTAGAGCCCGGGGGTAGCCAAGAGACCCAGTACTTC
CASSLEPGGSQETQYF
>TRBV4-3|.|.|TRBJ1-2
TGCGCCAGCAGCCAAGATAGGGGAGTCAACTATGGCTACACCTTC
CASSQDRGVNYGYTF
>TRBV19|TRBD2|once|TRBJ2-3
TGTGCCAGTAGTATGATAACTAGCGGGATTCCGGATACGCAGTATTTT
CASSMITSGIPDTQYF
>TRBV27|.|.|TRBJ1-5
TGTGCCAGCAGTCCAACCAGGGGATTTTTACGCAATCAGCCCCAGCATTTT
CASSPTRGFLRNQPQHF
>TRBV7-3|TRBD2|.|TRBJ2-7
TGTGCCAGCAGCTCCGGGACTAGCTCCGAGCAGTACTTC
CASSSGTSSEQYF
>TRBV12-5|.|few|TRBJ1-1
TGTGCTAGTGGACAGGGTCACACTGAAGCTTTCTTT
CASGQGHTEAFF
>TRBV6-6|.|.|TRBJ1-1
TGTGCCAGCAGCCCCCTGGGGGCGAACACTGAAGCTTTCTTT
CASSPLGANTEAFF
>TRBV7-9|.|.|TRBJ2-7
TGTGCCAGCAGCTTTGTTGGGGGCCCCTACGAGCAGTACTTC
CASSFVGGPYEQYF
>TRBV11-2|.|.|TRBJ1-2
TGTGCCAGCAGACAAAGAGGTGGCTACACCTTC
CASRQRGGYTF
>TRBV4-3|.|.|TRBJ1-3
TGCGCCAGCAGCCAAGATTCCACTAACTCTGGAAACACCATATATTTT
CASSQDSTNSGNTIYF
>TRBV7-7|TRBD2|.|TRBJ2-1
TGTGCCAGCAGCCTGGAAGGAGCGGGGGCCTACAATGAGCAGTTCTTC
CASSLEGAGAYNEQFF
>TRBV4-1|TRBD1|.|TRBJ1-6
TGCGCCAGCAGCCAGGAAAGTACAGGGGGCACAGTTGATTCACCCCTCCACTTT
CASSQESTGGTVDSPLHF
>TRBV4-2|.|.|TRBJ2-1
TGTGCCAGCAGCCAAGAAGGGGGAGATGAGCAGTTCTTC
CASSQEGGDEQFF
>TRBV19|TRBD1|.|TRBJ1-5
TGTGCCAGTAGTTCCACCCCAGGACAGGGGGGCAATCAGCCCCAGCATTTT
CASSSTPGQGGNQPQHF
>TRBV7-8|TRBD1|.|TRBJ1-1
TGTGCCAGCAGCTTAGAGAGGATACAGGACAGGGGGACTGAAGCTTTCTTT
CASSLERIQDRGTEAFF